Presented here are 24 T cell receptor beta chains from one specimen sequenced in a study of cytomegalovirus exposure and HLA in healthy donors. In the PCR, 60 Vbeta and 13 Jbeta primers were used. TCRdb's copy holds only in-frame clones and misses some; the assay was immunoSEQ multiplex PCR. The table lists around 150,000 clones, roughly 80% of them singletons. What was sequenced was PBMCs. These receptors all stem from a man aged 45 to 65 in good health and CMV-seropositive.

V usage is TRBV5-1 and J usage is TRBJ1-1; the D is unclear. Trimming cost V 3 bases and J 1 base, with 10 bases left between them. The germline V gene encodes CDR1 SGHRS and CDR2 YFSETQ. The CDR3 consists of 14 residues. CDR3 nucleotides: TGCGCCAGCAGCTCCCTTTCACAGAACACTGAAGCTTTCTTT. Its protein product is CASSSLSQNTEAFF.

J is TRBJ2-5 and V is TRBV19; 8 bases are a match to TRBD1. Looked up from germline, CDR1 is LNHDA and CDR2 is SQIVND (reference sequence). The CDR3 has 14 residues. V lost 5 bases and J lost 4; bases outside the gene matches: 6. The DNA of the CDR3 is TGTGCCAGTAGTTCTCAGGACAGGGCAGAGACCCAGTACTTC. Amino acid sequence: CASSSQDRAETQYF.

This chain links TRBV27 with TRBJ2-7; no firm D call. Germline V gene data show CDR1 as MNHEY and CDR2 as SMNVEV (reference sequence). The V end was cut by 5 bases, the J end by 5 bases, with 10 bases between. This CDR3 spans 12 amino acids. CDR3 sequence (DNA): TGTGCCAGCAGTGCCAGAGGCGACGAGCAGTACTTC. Translated, it gives CASSARGDEQYF.

This chain uses TRBV11-3 with TRBJ2-1, with D unclear. This CDR3 contains 11 residues. Trimming removed 3 bases from V and 7 bases from J, with 4 bases in between. Per the germline V gene, CDR1 is SGHNT and CDR2 is YENEEA. The CDR3, as DNA: TGTGCCAGCAGCTTCCGGAATGAGCAGTTCTTC. Protein: CASSFRNEQFF.

The V gene is TRBV4-3, the J gene TRBJ1-1, with a tentative D call TRBD1 (5 bases). The CDR3 is made up of 15 amino acids. V gave up 4 bases and J gave up 0 bases, with 12 bases separating them. Germline V gene sequence: CDR1 LGHNA, CDR2 YSLEER. The CDR3 DNA follows: TGCGCCAGCAGCCGAAAGACAGATTTGAACACTGAAGCTTTCTTT. It encodes CASSRKTDLNTEAFF.

The chain joins TRBV28 to TRBJ2-7; D perhaps matches TRBD1 (5 bases). This CDR3 comprises 18 residues. Germline values: CDR1 MDHEN, CDR2 SYDVKM. With 2 bases removed from V and 1 base from J, the gap between germline ends came to 21 bases. In DNA, the CDR3 is TGTGCCAGCAGTTTAGGGTTTGGGCAGGGCGGTTTGTCCTACGAGCAGTACTTC. It translates to CASSLGFGQGGLSYEQYF.

The rearrangement uses TRBV18 and TRBJ1-6; possible D gene TRBD1, 6 bases. V dropped 3 bases and J dropped 7 bases, with 13 bases sitting between them. The CDR3 is made up of 15 amino acids. Germline CDR1 and CDR2: KGHSH and LQKENI. The CDR3 bases are TGTGCCAGCTCACCCGTGGCAGGGGTGAATTCACCCCTCCACTTT. Amino acid sequence: CASSPVAGVNSPLHF.

The rearrangement uses TRBV10-3 and TRBJ2-5, with no clear D. The CDR3 spans 14 residues. Germline CDR1 is ENHRY and CDR2 is SYGVKD. V shed 3 bases and J shed 7 bases, with 15 bases lying between them. The CDR3 protein is CAISDPDTAGTQYF. The CDR3 DNA is TGTGCCATCAGTGACCCCGACACTGCCGGGACCCAGTACTTC.

The rearrangement links TRBV15 to TRBJ1-5, with D unresolved. CDR3 length: 16 amino acids. The V gene lost 5 bases and the J gene lost 4 bases, with 18 bases spanning the gap. Germline V lookup: CDR1 LNHNV, CDR2 YYDKDF (reference sequence). CDR3 protein: CATSGSDEGVNQPQHF. The CDR3 region has the DNA TGTGCCACCAGCGGATCAGACGAGGGCGTGAATCAGCCCCAGCATTTT.

V gene TRBV10-3 combines with J gene TRBJ2-7, with D hard to call. V gave up 0 bases and J gave up 5 bases, with 8 bases separating them. The CDR3 loop spans 13 amino acids. The germline V gene encodes CDR1 ENHRY and CDR2 SYGVKD. CDR3 sequence (DNA): TGTGCCATCAGTGAGTCTTACAGCCACGAGCAGTACTTC. It specifies CAISESYSHEQYF.

CDR3 in DNA: TGTGCCAGCAGTGAAGGTCTAGCGGGAGGGTTCAATGAGCAGTTCTTC. Translated: CASSEGLAGGFNEQFF. This sequence joins TRBV2 and TRBJ2-1; 12 nucleotides align to TRBD2. The J segment lost 6 bases and the V segment lost 1 base, leaving 4 bases of the junction unmatched. This CDR3 has 16 amino acids. From germline, CDR1 is SNHLY and CDR2 FYNNEI.

The rearrangement uses TRBV27 and TRBJ2-2; 10 positions agree with TRBD2. V shed 2 bases and J 5 bases; nucleotides not matched to a gene: 8. Germline V gives CDR1 MNHEY, CDR2 SMNVEV (reference sequence). The CDR3 spans 17 residues. In DNA, the CDR3 is TGTGCCAGCAGTTTAATTCTAGCGGGGGCTCGAACCGGGGAGCTGTTTTTT. Its translation is CASSLILAGARTGELFF.

This chain's CDR3 is CSVAGTSGHTDTQYF. The CDR3 region has the DNA TGCAGCGTTGCAGGGACTAGCGGACACACAGATACGCAGTATTTT. The genes are TRBV29-1 and TRBJ2-3; 11 bases are a match to TRBD2. Germline lookup yields CDR1 SQVTM and CDR2 ANQGSEA. With V trimmed by 4 bases and J by 2 bases, 5 bases remained unmatched. This CDR3 has 15 amino acids.

The count of this clone is one. This chain links TRBV28 with TRBJ1-3, with a possible D match to TRBD1 (5 bases). The CDR3 runs 19 residues. V was trimmed by 6 bases and J by 3 bases, leaving 27 bases between them. Germline CDR1 is MDHEN and CDR2 is SYDVKM. The CDR3: CASRAGPSRVRSFGNTIYF. Here the CDR3 DNA reads TGTGCCAGCAGAGCCGGTCCCAGCAGGGTGAGGAGCTTTGGAAACACCATATATTTT. The variable domain in full, completed from reference TRBV28 and TRBJ1-3, reads DVKVTQSSRYLVKRTGEKVFLECVQDMDHENMFWYRQDPGLGLRLIYFSYDVKMKEKGDIPEGYSVSREKKERFSLILESASTNQTSMYLCASRAGPSRVRSFGNTIYFGEGSWLTVV.

The V and J genes are TRBV19 and TRBJ2-5; TRBD2 matches 12 bases. This CDR3 is built from 15 residues. Germline CDR1 is LNHDA and CDR2 is SQIVND (reference sequence). V dropped 1 base and J dropped 5; count of bases not matched to a gene: 2. The CDR3 loop is CASSIGLAGAETQYF. Written as DNA, the CDR3 is TGTGCCAGTAGTATAGGACTAGCGGGAGCGGAGACCCAGTACTTC.

V gene TRBV2 combines with J gene TRBJ1-2, with D perhaps matching TRBD1 (5 bases). The CDR3 is 15 amino acids. The V end lost 2 bases, the J end lost 5 bases, and 15 bases lay between the germline ends. The germline gives CDR1 SNHLY, CDR2 FYNNEI. The CDR3 DNA sequence: TGTGCCAGCAGTGAAATTAGGCAGGGAGGTTATGGCTACACCTTC. It encodes CASSEIRQGGYGYTF. Full variable domain (outside the CDR3, taken from reference TRBV2 and TRBJ1-2): EPEVTQTPSHQVTQMGQEVILRCVPISNHLYFYWYRQILGQKVEFLVSFYNNEISEKSEIFDDQFSVERPDGSNFTLKIRSTKLEDSAMYFCASSEIRQGGYGYTFGSGTRLTVV.

V usage is TRBV9 and J usage is TRBJ1-1; 8 bases are shared with TRBD1. Germline trimming cut 3 bases from V and 3 bases from J; bases unmatched to any gene: 7. Germline lookup yields CDR1 SGDLS and CDR2 YYNGEE. The CDR3 extends over 15 amino acids. The CDR3 DNA is TGTGCCAGCAGCGGATTCTCGACAGGGGACACTGAAGCTTTCTTT. Translated, it gives CASSGFSTGDTEAFF.

V and J are TRBV7-9 and TRBJ2-1; 10 bases fit TRBD1. CDR3 size: 19 residues. Germline V gene data show CDR1 as SEHNR and CDR2 as FQNEAQ (reference sequence). The junction had 16 bases not matched to a gene; V was cut back by 4 bases and J by 4 bases. In DNA, the CDR3 is TGTGCCAGCAGCTCTACCTCCGGGACAGGGGTCTACCTATACAATGAGCAGTTCTTC. Translating it yields CASSSTSGTGVYLYNEQFF.

The chain is built from TRBV7-9 and TRBJ2-2; 7 bases match TRBD1. CDR1 and CDR2 (germline): SEHNR, FQNEAQ (reference sequence). CDR3 length equals 15 residues. Trimming removed 6 bases from V and 2 bases from J; junction bases left unmatched: 6. CDR3 coding DNA: TGTGCCAGCAGTCGGGGACAGACCAACACCGGGGAGCTGTTTTTT. The encoded protein is CASSRGQTNTGELFF.

The DNA for the CDR3 is TGCAGTGCGGCCGTCCTCTATGGCTACACCTTC. Protein product: CSAAVLYGYTF. V is TRBV20-1 and J is TRBJ1-2; no firm D call. Germline V lookup: CDR1 DFQATT, CDR2 SNEGSKA (reference sequence). The CDR3 consists of 11 residues. V was cut by 6 bases and J by 4 bases, with 9 bases left in between.

The chain uses TRBV10-3 and TRBJ2-1; 12 positions agree with TRBD2. Per the germline V gene, CDR1 is ENHRY and CDR2 is SYGVKD. The CDR3 loop spans 15 amino acids. V trimming: 6 bases; J trimming: 9 bases; junction bases outside the gene matches: 9. CDR3 bases: TGTGCCATCAGCCCCGGCGGACTAGCGGGATTTGAGCAGTTCTTC. Protein: CAISPGGLAGFEQFF.

This chain uses TRBV5-6 with TRBJ1-1; TRBD1 matches at 7 bases. V was clipped by 0 bases and J by 5 bases; unmatched bases: 7. The CDR3 has 15 residues. CDR1 is SGHDT and CDR2 is YYEEEE in the germline V gene. The CDR3 protein is CASSLGTGIGTEAFF. In nucleotides, the CDR3 is TGTGCCAGCAGCTTGGGGACAGGCATCGGTACTGAAGCTTTCTTT. The full variable domain, with the rest looked up from reference TRBV5-6 and TRBJ1-1, is DAGVTQSPTHLIKTRGQQVTLRCSPKSGHDTVSWYQQALGQGPQFIFQYYEEEERQRGNFPDRFSGHQFPNYSSELNVNALLLGDSALYLCASSLGTGIGTEAFFGQGTRLTVV.

The chain has TRBV5-1 and TRBJ2-1; 11 bases map to TRBD2. J was trimmed by 6 bases and V by 0 bases; bases with no gene match: 11. This CDR3 contains 18 residues. Germline values: CDR1 SGHRS, CDR2 YFSETQ. CDR3: CASSLEGSGRASLNEQFF. In DNA, the CDR3 is TGCGCCAGCAGCTTGGAGGGTAGCGGGAGGGCCTCCCTCAATGAGCAGTTCTTC.

The chain combines TRBV15 with TRBJ2-7, with a tentative D call TRBD1 (5 bases). V was shortened by 5 bases and J by 2 bases, with 16 bases between the two germline ends. CDR1 is LNHNV, CDR2 YYDKDF, per germline (reference sequence). This CDR3 region has 15 residues. The CDR3 is CATSLGARSPYEQYF. In DNA form, the CDR3 reads TGTGCCACCAGCCTAGGGGCGCGATCGCCCTACGAGCAGTACTTC.